A selection of T cell receptor beta chains follows, all from one sample in a study of tumor and adjacent non-tumor tissue in lung cancer. TCRdb reprocessed the multiplex PCR reads via MiXCR and lists one record per CDR3 protein. The sample comprises around 200,000 distinct CDR3 sequences, 71% of which are singletons, and around 25% rests with the top ten. The specimen sequenced was lung tumor tissue. Receptors were obtained from a man aged 55 to 70 with non-small cell lung cancer. Each CDR3 is given with its conserved first and last residue. A D gene is named only where the DNA matches it firmly. Size is stated for part of the rows, as once, few or many counts, or as a class when the clone is expanded.

J	D	size	V	CDR3	DNA
TRBJ2-3	.	.	TRBV28	CASSFGGKGNADTQYF	TGTGCCAGCAGTTTCGGGGGAAAGGGGAACGCAGATACGCAGTATTTT
TRBJ2-7	.	.	TRBV29-1	CSARRDPSYEEYF	TGCAGCGCCCGGAGGGACCCCTCGTACGAAGAGTACTTC
TRBJ2-1	.	.	TRBV11-2	CVSSSAFYNEEFF	TGTGTCAGTAGCTCTGCATTTTACAATGAGGAGTTCTTC
TRBJ1-5	TRBD1	many	TRBV24-1	CATSGQGQNQPQHF	TGTGCCACCAGTGGACAGGGGCAGAATCAGCCCCAGCATTTT
TRBJ2-7	.	.	TRBV4-2	CASSQDHDSPEQYF	TGTGCCAGCAGCCAAGATCATGACTCCCCCGAGCAGTACTTC
TRBJ2-7	.	.	TRBV4-3	CASSQDNNGYEQYF	TGCGCCAGCAGCCAAGATAATAACGGATACGAGCAGTACTTC
TRBJ2-1	TRBD1	.	TRBV4-2	CANSQDWDRFYEQFF	TGTGCCAACAGCCAAGATTGGGACAGATTCTACGAGCAGTTCTTC
TRBJ2-1	.	.	TRBV20-1	CSARGQQNPHYEQFF	TGCAGTGCTAGAGGTCAACAAAACCCCCATTATGAGCAGTTCTTC
TRBJ2-5	.	.	TRBV4-2	CANSQDGGIPQETQYF	TGTGCCAACAGCCAAGATGGTGGAATTCCCCAAGAGACCCAGTACTTC
TRBJ1-5	.	.	TRBV29-1	CSVELGANGVIRENQPQHF	TGCAGCGTTGAACTGGGGGCCAACGGGGTAATACGGGAGAATCAGCCCCAGCATTTT
TRBJ2-5	.	few	TRBV6-5	CASSYSWPQVGETQYF	TGTGCCAGCAGTTACTCGTGGCCCCAAGTGGGGGAGACCCAGTACTTC
TRBJ2-6	TRBD2	few	TRBV5-4	CASIDRGAGANVLTF	TGTGCCAGCATAGACCGGGGGGCTGGGGCCAACGTCCTGACTTTC
TRBJ2-1	.	.	TRBV6-2/TRBV6-3	CASYGQGNYNEKFF	TGTGCAAGCTATGGTCAGGGAAATTACAATGAGAAGTTCTTC
TRBJ2-7	.	many	TRBV11-3	CASSLRQGTYEQYF	TGTGCCAGCAGCTTACGGCAGGGGACCTACGAGCAGTACTTC
TRBJ1-1	.	many	TRBV5-5	CASSWRITGRMNTEAFF	TGTGCCAGCAGCTGGAGGATTACTGGGCGGATGAACACTGAAGCTTTCTTT
TRBJ1-3	TRBD1	.	TRBV20-1	CSARPGGSGGTIYF	TGCAGTGCTAGACCCGGGGGTTCAGGGGGCACCATATATTTT
TRBJ1-2	.	.	TRBV19	CASSTQKGYGYTF	TGTGCCAGTAGTACCCAGAAGGGCTATGGCTACACCTTC
TRBJ2-6	TRBD1	few	TRBV11-2	CASSLVPKDRPSGVNVLTF	TGTGCCAGCAGCTTAGTTCCAAAGGACAGGCCATCTGGGGTCAACGTTCTGACTTTC
TRBJ2-2	.	.	TRBV4-2	CAGSHLGAVGNTGELFF	TGTGCCGGCAGCCACCTGGGGGCGGTGGGTAACACCGGGGAGCTGTTTTTT
TRBJ2-1	TRBD2	.	TRBV24-1	CATSDRISGGRDNEQLF	TGTGCCACCAGTGATCGTATATCGGGAGGACGAGACAATGAGCAGCTCTTC
TRBJ1-1	.	.	TRBV7-9	CASSSRDTEAFF	TGTGCCAGCAGCTCCCGGGACACTGAAGCTTTCTTT
TRBJ1-2	.	.	TRBV20-1	CSANPRSNYGYTF	TGCAGTGCTAACCCGCGGAGTAACTATGGCTACACCTTT
TRBJ2-4	.	.	TRBV9	CASSYDRPGLRDIQYF	TGTGCCAGCAGCTATGACAGGCCTGGGCTACGAGACATTCAGTACTTC
TRBJ2-7	.	.	TRBV20-1	CSARSLSGAEQYF	TGCAGTGCTAGGAGCCTATCGGGAGCCGAGCAGTACTTC
TRBJ1-2	.	.	TRBV11-3	CASSLRGYYGCTF	TGTGCCAGCAGCTTAAGAGGGTACTATGGATGCACCTTC
TRBJ2-5	TRBD2	few	TRBV29-1	CSLQRWNFGTSGTGGIETQYF	TGCAGTCTACAAAGGTGGAATTTCGGGACTAGCGGGACTGGGGGGATAGAGACCCAGTATTTC
TRBJ1-1	TRBD1	once	TRBV11-2	CASSPRRQGPEAFF	TGTGCCAGCAGCCCCAGGCGACAGGGGCCTGAAGCTTTCTTT
TRBJ2-1	.	.	TRBV20-1	CSAPLQGMSEQFF	TGCAGTGCTCCACTACAGGGAATGAGTGAGCAGTTCTTC
TRBJ1-5	.	.	TRBV4-3	CASRPGRYQLQHF	TGCGCCAGCAGGCCCGGGAGATATCAGCTCCAGCATTTT
TRBJ2-7	.	few	TRBV6-6	CASSYSFAGTYEQYF	TGTGCCAGCAGTTACTCGTTTGCGGGAACCTACGAGCAGTACTTC
TRBJ2-3	.	.	TRBV11-1	CASSLVVGTQYF	TGTGCCAGTAGCTTAGTAGTAGGTACGCAGTATTTT
TRBJ2-7	.	.	TRBV6-5	CASGTRGVTRYEQYF	TGTGCCAGCGGCACTAGGGGAGTCACTCGTTACGAGCAGTACTTC
TRBJ1-3	TRBD1	once	TRBV12-3/TRBV12-4	CASSLHQYRGTENTIYF	TGCGCCAGCAGTCTTCATCAATACAGGGGAACAGAAAACACCATATATTTT
TRBJ1-1	.	.	TRBV11-2	CVSTQQGYTKAFF	TGTGTCAGCACTCAGCAGGGATACACTAAAGCTTTCTTT
TRBJ1-1	.	medium-sized	TRBV6-1	CASSRTQDATEAFF	TGTGCCAGCAGTAGGACACAGGACGCGACGGAAGCTTTCTTT
TRBJ2-3	TRBD1	few	TRBV30	CAWDPGQGATDTQYF	TGTGCCTGGGATCCGGGACAGGGGGCAACAGATACGCAGTATTTT
TRBJ2-3	TRBD2	once	TRBV12-3/TRBV12-4	CPTRTSGDTQYF	TGTCCCACAAGGACTAGCGGGGATACGCAGTATTTT
TRBJ2-7	TRBD2	.	TRBV11-2	CTSSTSSGGAREQYF	TGCACCAGCAGCACTTCTAGCGGGGGGGCTCGGGAGCAGTACTTC
TRBJ2-1	.	once	TRBV12-3/TRBV12-4	CVSTWGQFYNEQFF	TGTGTCAGCACTTGGGGCCAATTCTACAATGAGCAGTTCTTC
TRBJ1-6	.	many	TRBV5-1	CASSWSTGRDSPLHF	TGCGCCAGCAGCTGGTCGACAGGAAGGGACTCACCCCTCCACTTT
TRBJ2-1	.	.	TRBV11-3	CASNKPSPYNEQFF	TGTGCCAGTAACAAACCGAGCCCCTACAATGAGCAGTTCTTC
TRBJ2-6	.	.	TRBV11-2	CASSPISGDKVLTF	TGTGCCAGCAGTCCCATCTCTGGGGACAAGGTCCTAACTTTC
TRBJ2-1	.	.	TRBV20-1	CSAREPTDYNEQFF	TGCAGTGCTAGAGAGCCGACAGACTACAATGAGCAGTTCTTC
TRBJ2-3	.	.	TRBV20-1	CSAPEGGGADTQYF	TGCAGTGCCCCCGAGGGGGGGGGCGCAGATACGCAGTATTTT
TRBJ2-7	TRBD2	many	TRBV6-2/TRBV6-3	CASRNAGAYEQYF	TGTGCCAGCAGGAATGCGGGAGCCTACGAGCAGTACTTC
TRBJ2-5	TRBD2	few	TRBV12-3/TRBV12-4	CASSLSAGGAGTQYF	TGTGCCAGCAGTTTGTCTGCGGGGGGGGCGGGAACCCAGTACTTC
TRBJ2-1	.	.	TRBV6-5	CASSSSRGRNNEQFF	TGTGCCAGCAGTAGTAGCAGGGGAAGAAACAATGAACAGTTCTTC